This TCR beta chain was recovered during a study of T cell responses to AZD1222 COVID-19 vaccine (TCRdb year 2021). For the study in its entirety: AZD1222 recipients with second doses at about 4 weeks or about 12 weeks were pooled, because spike-specific TCR depth and breadth did not differ between schedules. A total of 230 or so trial participants underwent TCR sequencing, of whom around 200 received two doses of AZD1222 and about 25 received two doses of the MenACWY control vaccine. Trial participants were enrolled by age into 18-55, 56-69 and 70-plus year subgroups, with roughly 150, 30 and 60 TCR-sequenced participants respectively.

The CDR3 regions of human TCRbeta chains were analyzed by immunosequencing. In the authors' own workflow: TCRs in the repertoires were matched against a reference library of SARS-CoV-2-specific TCRs that had been generated with the MIRA antigen-specificity platform. Breadth was defined as the fraction of unique TCRs that were SARS-CoV-2-associated. Depth was defined as the fraction of total T cells that were SARS-CoV-2-associated. Each spike-specific TCR was assigned to its reactive spike region and to a CD4 or CD8 class using the MIRA data. Log10-transformed breadth and depth values were compared by one-way ANOVA with Sidak's multiple comparisons tests. TCRdb retrieved this table from immuneACCESS and kept in-frame rearrangements only. Not all clones are present; in checked studies, unresolved V genes account for under half, and no reason is known for the remainder. V and J calls and clone size follow that table, whereas D and trimming were derived from the DNA. For this sample the table gives some 130,000 clones, of which 75% to 90% were detected only once. The ten biggest clones cover 1.6% of the sample.

Overall study results and their limits: Conclusions about previously exposed vaccinees are limited because only six or seven AZD1222 recipients were SARS-CoV-2 seropositive at baseline. Because no samples from the day 14 peak response were available, repertoires could be characterized only after the peak T cell response. Vaccine-associated CD4 TCRs spanned the whole spike protein, with dominant responses in regions 160-218 and 743-854. After two AZD1222 doses, spike-specific TCR breadth and depth were significantly higher than at day 0 and than in MenACWY recipients. Participants were mostly white British, with more females than males. The authors suggested clonal diversity may have been underestimated. In the small 56-69-year group, the increase in depth fell short of significance, most likely because of low power. Epitopes outside the regions mutated in the B.1.351 and B.1.1.7 variants were reportedly recognized by nearly half of the unique spike-specific TCRs.

CDR1 and CDR2 are read off the germline V gene (reference sequence) as LNHNV and YYDKDF. Relative to germline, V is 0 bases shorter and J is 2 bases shorter, with 14 bases between their ends. From cysteine to phenylalanine, the CDR3 is 16 amino acids long. Left in the record is the CDR3 DNA by itself, 48 bases read in frame from the first base. What this sample's time point label stands for: baseline before first vaccination. Vaccinee samples came from UK trials COV001 and COV002, including a single-blind randomized controlled phase 2/3 trial of AZD1222 (ChAdOx1 nCoV-19) in healthy adults. For TCRbeta chain sequencing, PBMC samples were collected from trial participants at day 0 and at day 28 after the second dose. In regard to this clone: Its antigen is not yet known. Base qualities are not recorded, but no much larger clone differs from it by a single base.

This chain is built from TRBV15 and TRBJ2-7, with a weak D call of TRBD1 (6 bases match). This receptor was taken from an adult in good health. Here the sequenced sample was peripheral blood, taken on day 0 of AZD1222 vaccination. The CDR3 reads CATSRERAGVPYEQYF. The DNA sequence follows: TGTGCCACCAGCAGAGAAAGGGCAGGGGTTCCCTACGAGCAGTACTTC.